The rows below give T cell receptor beta chains drawn from one sample of a study of control samples from healthy donors and cancer patients. Repertoires were generated with immunoSEQ multiplex PCR, while TCRdb's copy carries only in-frame clones and drops some. Among 82,000 or so clones listed, approximately 94% were seen once. Sequenced: blood. The receptors shown here come from a young woman in good health. CDR3s include the opening cysteine and the closing phenylalanine or tryptophan. Fields, in order: J gene, clone size, D gene, V gene, CDR3 DNA, CDR3 protein. A D gene is named only where the DNA matches it firmly. Expanded clones are given a class, and other clones once, few, many or no size at all.

j_call: TRBJ2-2
clone_size: -
d_call: TRBD1
v_call: TRBV5-1
cdr3_nt: TGCGCCAGCAGCTTGGGTGCTTTGACAGGGCAAACCGGGGAGCTGTTTTTT
cdr3_aa: CASSLGALTGQTGELFF

j_call: TRBJ1-3
clone_size: -
d_call: TRBD1
v_call: TRBV19
cdr3_nt: TGTGCCAGTAGTATTCGACAGGGGTCTGGAAACACCATATATTTT
cdr3_aa: CASSIRQGSGNTIYF

j_call: TRBJ2-2
clone_size: -
d_call: -
v_call: TRBV5-1
cdr3_nt: TGCGCCACTAAAAATCCAGGGATAGCTACCGGGGAGCTGTTTTTT
cdr3_aa: CATKNPGIATGELFF

j_call: TRBJ1-2
clone_size: -
d_call: -
v_call: TRBV7-9
cdr3_nt: TGTGCCAGCAGCTTTCCGGAAAGGTTCTATGGCTACACCTTC
cdr3_aa: CASSFPERFYGYTF

j_call: TRBJ2-1
clone_size: -
d_call: -
v_call: TRBV6-5
cdr3_nt: TGTGCCAGCAGTTATAACGGACAGCTCAATGAGCAGTTCTTC
cdr3_aa: CASSYNGQLNEQFF

j_call: TRBJ1-1
clone_size: -
d_call: -
v_call: TRBV18
cdr3_nt: TGTGCCAGCTCTAACCTAGGCACTGAAGCTTTCTTT
cdr3_aa: CASSNLGTEAFF

j_call: TRBJ2-1
clone_size: -
d_call: -
v_call: TRBV4-1
cdr3_nt: TGCGCCAGCGGGGGGGGCCTCAATGAGCAGTTCTTC
cdr3_aa: CASGGGLNEQFF

j_call: TRBJ1-2
clone_size: -
d_call: TRBD1
v_call: TRBV5-5
cdr3_nt: TGTGCCAGCAGCCACGCCGACAGGGGAGGTCTGGAAGGCTACACCTTC
cdr3_aa: CASSHADRGGLEGYTF

j_call: TRBJ1-2
clone_size: -
d_call: -
v_call: TRBV18
cdr3_nt: TGTGCCAGCTCACCCAAAATAGTGGGCTACACCTTC
cdr3_aa: CASSPKIVGYTF

j_call: TRBJ2-1
clone_size: -
d_call: -
v_call: TRBV7-3
cdr3_nt: TGTGCCAGCAGCCCGAAAACTCAAAGCCTCAGCTCCTACAATGAGCAGTTCTTC
cdr3_aa: CASSPKTQSLSSYNEQFF

j_call: TRBJ1-2
clone_size: once
d_call: TRBD1
v_call: TRBV6-6
cdr3_nt: TGTGCCAGCAGTTACTCGGGAACAGGGGGCTCTTATGGCTACACCTTC
cdr3_aa: CASSYSGTGGSYGYTF

j_call: TRBJ1-1
clone_size: -
d_call: TRBD1
v_call: TRBV19
cdr3_nt: TGTGCCAGTAGTAGCCCGCAGGGGGTTAACACTGAAGCTTTCTTT
cdr3_aa: CASSSPQGVNTEAFF

j_call: TRBJ2-5
clone_size: -
d_call: TRBD2
v_call: TRBV9
cdr3_nt: TGTGCCAGCAGCGAAGGGACTAGAAATGTTGCAGAGACCCAGTACTTC
cdr3_aa: CASSEGTRNVAETQYF

j_call: TRBJ2-7
clone_size: -
d_call: -
v_call: TRBV10-2
cdr3_nt: TGCGCCAGCAGTCTCGAGGACTTAGCTGCCTACGAGCAGTACTTC
cdr3_aa: CASSLEDLAAYEQYF

j_call: TRBJ2-3
clone_size: -
d_call: -
v_call: TRBV19
cdr3_nt: TGTGCCAGTAGTAACCAGGGAGCGACAGATACGCAGTATTTT
cdr3_aa: CASSNQGATDTQYF

j_call: TRBJ1-5
clone_size: -
d_call: -
v_call: TRBV28
cdr3_nt: TGTGCCAGCAGTACGTGGACTGGCAATAGCAATCAGCCCCAGCATTTT
cdr3_aa: CASSTWTGNSNQPQHF

j_call: TRBJ2-1
clone_size: -
d_call: -
v_call: TRBV14
cdr3_nt: TGTGCCAGCAGCCAAAACCGGGCCTACAATGAGCAGTTCTTC
cdr3_aa: CASSQNRAYNEQFF

j_call: TRBJ1-1
clone_size: -
d_call: TRBD1
v_call: TRBV9
cdr3_nt: TGTGCCAGCAGCCTCCGCGCAGGGGGCGAAGCTTTCTTT
cdr3_aa: CASSLRAGGEAFF

j_call: TRBJ1-1
clone_size: -
d_call: -
v_call: TRBV6-5
cdr3_nt: TGTGCCAGCGCACCCCGAAACACTGAAGCTTTCTTT
cdr3_aa: CASAPRNTEAFF

j_call: TRBJ1-2
clone_size: -
d_call: -
v_call: TRBV5-3
cdr3_nt: TGTGCCAGAAGCTTGGTGGGGACAAATAAACTAGGGGGGGGCTACACCTTC
cdr3_aa: CARSLVGTNKLGGGYTF

j_call: TRBJ1-5
clone_size: once
d_call: -
v_call: TRBV21-1
cdr3_nt: TGTGCCAGCAGCAAAATGGAGGGCGACAGGGCCAATCAGCCCCAGCATTTT
cdr3_aa: CASSKMEGDRANQPQHF

j_call: TRBJ1-1
clone_size: -
d_call: -
v_call: TRBV4-1
cdr3_nt: TGCGCCAGCAGCCAGACGGGAGTTTCGGACACTGAAGCTTTCTTT
cdr3_aa: CASSQTGVSDTEAFF

j_call: TRBJ1-1
clone_size: -
d_call: -
v_call: TRBV5-3
cdr3_nt: TGTGCCAGAAGCTTGGGTTCCACTGAAGCTTTCTTT
cdr3_aa: CARSLGSTEAFF

j_call: TRBJ1-4
clone_size: -
d_call: -
v_call: TRBV7-9
cdr3_nt: TGTGCCAGCAGCTTAGAAGGGGGGCGCAATGAAAAACTGTTTTTT
cdr3_aa: CASSLEGGRNEKLFF